This T cell receptor (beta chain) originates from a study of regulatory T cells in long-lasting Graves disease (dated by TCRdb to the early 2020s). General notes on the study: Newly diagnosed Graves' disease patients had taken antithyroid drugs for less than 3 months. Persistent Graves' disease patients were compared with newly diagnosed Graves' disease patients by peripheral blood TCR sequencing and RNA sequencing. The study was registered as a clinical trial and conducted in China. A total of roughly 35 samples underwent TCR sequencing, from 13 patients with persistent Graves' disease and approximately 20 patients with newly diagnosed Graves' disease.

Libraries came from multiplex PCR. The sequencer was an Illumina HiSeq 4000. TCR beta libraries were built with iRepertoire HTBI primers and Arm-PCR amplification of CDR3 regions. PCR products were gel purified before sequencing. As for how the authors treated the data: A total of under 80 TRBV and some 13 TRBJ segments were identified across samples and were used for gene usage analysis of CDR3 amino acid clonotypes. Filtered high-quality paired reads were merged into contigs using COPE and FqMerger. BLAST was used to align contigs to IMGT TRBV, TRBD and TRBJ reference genes, and CDR3 was defined according to IMGT. Highly expanded clones were defined as clonotypes with a frequency above 0.1%. Shannon entropy was used to measure repertoire diversity, and the Gini coefficient was used to measure V-J evenness. Clonotypes shared by more than one individual were considered public. TCRdb passed the public sequencing reads through fastp at Q25 and MiXCR, retaining productive beta sequences. Every distinct CDR3 protein forms one entry, paired with its most common genes and DNA. The V and J calls were not made by the authors but by TCRdb's processing. Present in this sample are roughly 400,000 distinct CDR3 sequences, over 15% of which were seen just once. The top ten constitute about 23% of the sample.

CDR1 is given as MNHNS and CDR2 as SASEGT, both from the germline V gene. The CDR3 runs 14 amino acids, cysteine and phenylalanine included. The read is trimmed to its CDR3 DNA, 42 bases read in frame from base 1. Compared with germline, V lacks 6 bases and J lacks 2 bases; bases without a gene match: 4. Summary of the overall study and its limitations: The small sample size was acknowledged by the authors as a limitation that may reduce accuracy. Only the TCR beta chain was sequenced and analyzed. Patients with persistent disease shared more public clonotypes (over 2,500) than newly diagnosed patients did (around 980). Only peripheral blood was studied, because thyroid tissue, the primary lesion, was inaccessible. Persistent disease showed preferential use of TRBV28, TRBJ1-2 and TRBJ2-5, whereas newly diagnosed disease favored TRBV20-1 and TRBJ2-1. Compared with newly diagnosed patients, patients with persistent Graves' disease had lower TCR Shannon entropy and fewer highly expanded clones, which suggests clonal expansion.

For this clonotype: No antigen is known for it. Qualities for individual bases were not recorded, and no much larger clone is one base off.

Taken with the paper, the label for time point translates to: newly diagnosed GD, antithyroid drugs for less than 3 months. RNA was extracted from PBMCs in TRIzol for both TCR sequencing and RNA sequencing. Graves' disease was diagnosed according to American Thyroid Association guidelines. Recruitment of patients was carried out at an endocrinology department in Xi'an, China. Each patient gave roughly 8.4 milliliters of peripheral blood, collected in an EDTA anticoagulant tube. Ficoll Paque Plus density gradient separation was used to isolate PBMCs, and no additional T cell sorting was done. RNA quality was checked with an Agilent 2100 Bioanalyzer and agarose gel, and concentration with a NanoDrop 2000. The same sample was also used in a study of T cells in Graves' hyperthyroidism and ophthalmopathy. Taken from the second paper: Stable Graves' hyperthyroidism was defined as no progression to ophthalmopathy during 18 months of follow-up. Hyperthyroidism patients were newly diagnosed, with disease duration under 2 months, and aged 18 to 65 years. Patients with uncontrolled infections, other autoimmune diseases, pregnancy or lactation were excluded. Clinical symptoms, serum thyroxine and TRAb, thyroid ultrasound, and orbital computed tomography formed the basis for the diagnoses. A first-round RT-PCR of the TCR CDR3 used the HTBI primer set with the Qiagen OneStep RT-PCR kit. Most expanded thyroid clonotypes (frequency above 0.001) were also detected in blood, suggesting blood repertoires may reflect thyroid immune responses. A model built on a 13 V-J signature distinguished ophthalmopathy from stable hyperthyroidism, reaching about 88% sensitivity and 81.08% specificity in cross-validation and 80%/75% in testing. During validation, the model predicted progression to ophthalmopathy a median of roughly 7.1 months ahead of onset, with around 65% sensitivity and almost 75% specificity. TCR V-J signatures able to tell the groups apart were searched for in a discovery cohort of 90 to 100 patients, of whom more than 40 had Graves' ophthalmopathy and about 60 had stable Graves' hyperthyroidism. An independent validation cohort of 18 to 20 hyperthyroidism patients and some 15 patients who later progressed to ophthalmopathy tested prospective prediction of ophthalmopathy. For training and testing, the approximately 97 patients in the discovery cohort were randomly divided in a 7:3 ratio. The study also compared thyroid tissue and blood T-cell repertoires from five or six Graves' hyperthyroidism patients. After sampling, hyperthyroidism patients received methimazole starting at 30 mg daily, and ophthalmopathy patients received high-dose intravenous methylprednisolone. Libraries were constructed in a second round of multiplex PCR, after which size selection and purification were carried out. Sequencing of the libraries was done on an Illumina HiSeq2000 using paired-end 100 bp reads. SOAPnuke was used to process the raw data, throwing out any read that contained adapters or uncalled bases, had a mean Phred below 15, or lacked an exact constant-primer or identifier match. High-quality paired reads were merged with COPE v1.2.5, and unique nucleotide sequences were defined as clonotypes. MiTCR v1.1 was used to align the clonotypes against IMGT TRBV, TRBD and TRBJ reference segments. Analysis was restricted to V-J combinations with a frequency above 0.0001, which covered about 99% of repertoires. A TCS score was defined as the ratio of F50 (clonal expansion) to E x V (chaos), with BLOSUM62-based TCRdist applied between CDR3 peptides within each V-J. Welch's t-statistics and random forest reduced roughly 530 V-J features to 13, which were used in a naive Bayes classifier (R e1071). No statistical method was used to fix the sample size in advance, and group allocation was not hidden from the investigators. The paper describes TCR Vbeta CDR3 sequencing of some 130 peripheral blood samples, made up of 40 to 45 ophthalmopathy patients, around 73 hyperthyroidism patients and 17 progressor patients.

This TCR came from a woman between 18 and 29 years old with Graves disease. Donor details come from another sample of the same person, matched by shared clones. The sample was peripheral blood mononuclear cells (PBMCs), taken at new diagnosis, from a patient treated with antithyroid drugs. The receptor chain draws on TRBV6-1 and TRBJ2-5; 9 bases in between match TRBD1. The CDR3 corresponds to CASRRDRAQETQYF. Here is the DNA: TGTGCCAGCAGGCGGGACAGGGCGCAAGAGACCCAGTACTTC.